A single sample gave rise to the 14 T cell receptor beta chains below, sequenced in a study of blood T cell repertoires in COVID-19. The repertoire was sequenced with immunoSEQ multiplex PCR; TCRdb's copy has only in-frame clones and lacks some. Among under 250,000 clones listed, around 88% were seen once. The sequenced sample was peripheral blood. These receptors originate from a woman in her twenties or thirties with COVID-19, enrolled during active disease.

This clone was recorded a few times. Here the CDR3 reads CASSLSPGLYGYTF. In DNA form, the CDR3 reads TGTGCCAGCAGCTTGAGCCCAGGACTCTATGGCTACACCTTC. The chain links TRBV5-4 to TRBJ1-2; the D is unclear. V lost 1 base and J 4 bases, leaving 11 bases between the germline ends. Germline V lookup: CDR1 SGHNT, CDR2 YYREEE (reference sequence). This CDR3 region has 14 residues.

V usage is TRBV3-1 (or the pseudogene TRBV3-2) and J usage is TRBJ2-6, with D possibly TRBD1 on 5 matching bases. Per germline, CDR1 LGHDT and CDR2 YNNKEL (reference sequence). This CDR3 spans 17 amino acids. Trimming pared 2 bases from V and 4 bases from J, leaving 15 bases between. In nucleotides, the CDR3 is TGTGCCAGCAGCCAATATCGCCTCAGGGCCGGGGCCAACGTCCTGACTTTC. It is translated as CASSQYRLRAGANVLTF.

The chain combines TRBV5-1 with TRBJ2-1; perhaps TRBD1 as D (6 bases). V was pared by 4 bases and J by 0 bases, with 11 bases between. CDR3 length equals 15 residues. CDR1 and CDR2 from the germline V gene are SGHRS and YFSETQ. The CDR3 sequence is CASSGQGSSYNEQFF. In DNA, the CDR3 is TGCGCCAGCAGCGGGCAGGGGAGCTCCTACAATGAGCAGTTCTTC. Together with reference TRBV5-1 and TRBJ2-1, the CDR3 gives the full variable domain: KAGVTQTPRYLIKTRGQQVTLSCSPISGHRSVSWYQQTPGQGLQFLFEYFSETQRNKGNFPGRFSGRQFSNSRSEMNVSTLELGDSALYLCASSGQGSSYNEQFFGPGTRLTVL.

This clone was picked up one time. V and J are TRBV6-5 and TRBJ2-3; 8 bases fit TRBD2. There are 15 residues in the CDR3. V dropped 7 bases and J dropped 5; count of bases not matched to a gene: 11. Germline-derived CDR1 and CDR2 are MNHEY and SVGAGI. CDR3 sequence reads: CASNPGGPPRDTQYF. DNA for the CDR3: TGTGCCAGCAACCCGGGAGGGCCCCCGAGAGATACGCAGTATTTT.

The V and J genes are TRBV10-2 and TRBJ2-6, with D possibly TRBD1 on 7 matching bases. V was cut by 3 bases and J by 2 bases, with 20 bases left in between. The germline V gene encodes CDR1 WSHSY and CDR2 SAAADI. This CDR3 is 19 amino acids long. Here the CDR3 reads CASSEPGGGKGPGANVLTF. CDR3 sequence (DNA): TGCGCCAGCAGTGAACCTGGAGGGGGCAAAGGACCTGGGGCCAACGTCCTGACTTTC.

The CDR3 protein is CASSLPPGGAAQETQYF. CDR3 coding DNA: TGTGCCAGCAGTTTACCCCCCGGTGGGGCAGCCCAAGAGACCCAGTACTTC. This rearrangement joins TRBV28 to TRBJ2-5, with a weak D call TRBD1 (5 bases). V lost 2 bases and J 1 base, leaving 17 bases between the germline ends. The CDR3 length is 17 residues. Per germline, CDR1 MDHEN and CDR2 SYDVKM. Drawing the rest from reference TRBV28 and TRBJ2-5, the complete variable domain is DVKVTQSSRYLVKRTGEKVFLECVQDMDHENMFWYRQDPGLGLRLIYFSYDVKMKEKGDIPEGYSVSREKKERFSLILESASTNQTSMYLCASSLPPGGAAQETQYFGPGTRLLVL.

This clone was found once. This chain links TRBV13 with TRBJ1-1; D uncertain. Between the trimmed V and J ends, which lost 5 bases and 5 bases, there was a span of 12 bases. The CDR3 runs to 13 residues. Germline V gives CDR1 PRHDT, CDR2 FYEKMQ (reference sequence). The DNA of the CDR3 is TGTGCCAGCAGCCCACGGGGTGATACTGAAGCTTTCTTT. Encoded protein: CASSPRGDTEAFF.

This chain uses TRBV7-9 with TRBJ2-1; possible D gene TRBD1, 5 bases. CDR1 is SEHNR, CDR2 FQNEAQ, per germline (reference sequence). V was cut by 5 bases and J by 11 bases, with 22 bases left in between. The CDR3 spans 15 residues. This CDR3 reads CASSPGPIVARKQFF. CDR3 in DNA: TGTGCCAGCAGCCCAGGGCCAATAGTGGCGAGAAAGCAGTTCTTC.

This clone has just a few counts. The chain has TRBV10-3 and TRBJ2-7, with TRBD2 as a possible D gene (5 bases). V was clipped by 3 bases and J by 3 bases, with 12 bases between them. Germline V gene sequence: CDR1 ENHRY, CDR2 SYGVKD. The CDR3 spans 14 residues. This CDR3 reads CAISEREGYYEQYV. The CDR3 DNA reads TGTGCCATCAGTGAAAGAGAGGGTTACTACGAGCAGTACGTC.

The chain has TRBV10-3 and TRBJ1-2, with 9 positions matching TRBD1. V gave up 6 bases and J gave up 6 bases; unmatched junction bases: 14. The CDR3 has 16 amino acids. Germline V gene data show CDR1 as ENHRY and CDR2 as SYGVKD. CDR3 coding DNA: TGTGCCATCAGGAGCTCGGGAGGACAGGGGTTAGATGGCTACACCTTC. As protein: CAIRSSGGQGLDGYTF.

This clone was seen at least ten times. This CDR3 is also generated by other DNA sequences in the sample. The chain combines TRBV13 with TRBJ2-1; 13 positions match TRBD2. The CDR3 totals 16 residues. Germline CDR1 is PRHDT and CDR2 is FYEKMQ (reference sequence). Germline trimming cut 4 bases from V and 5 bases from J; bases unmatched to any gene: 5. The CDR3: CASSSTGLAGNNEQFF. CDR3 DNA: TGTGCCAGCAGCTCCACGGGACTAGCGGGAAACAATGAGCAGTTCTTC.

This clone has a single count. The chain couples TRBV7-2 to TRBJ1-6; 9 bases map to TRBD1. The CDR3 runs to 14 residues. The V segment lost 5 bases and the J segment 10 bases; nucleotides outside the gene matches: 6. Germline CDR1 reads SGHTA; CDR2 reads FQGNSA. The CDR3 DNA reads TGTGCCAGCAGCCCCGGGACAGGGATATCACCCCTCCACTTT. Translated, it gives CASSPGTGISPLHF.

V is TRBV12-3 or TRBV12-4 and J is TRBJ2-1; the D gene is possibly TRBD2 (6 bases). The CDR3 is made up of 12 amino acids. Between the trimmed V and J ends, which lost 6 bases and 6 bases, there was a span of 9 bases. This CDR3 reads CASRAGLNEQFF. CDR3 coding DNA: TGTGCCAGCAGGGCGGGGCTCAATGAGCAGTTCTTC.

CDR3 in DNA: TGTGCCAGCAGTCGGACAGTGAGCAATCAGCCCCAGCATTTT. Residues: CASSRTVSNQPQHF. V gene TRBV2 combines with J gene TRBJ1-5, with D tentatively TRBD1 (6 bases). There are 14 residues in the CDR3. The V end lost 5 bases, the J end lost 1 base, and 9 bases lay between the germline ends. Germline values: CDR1 SNHLY, CDR2 FYNNEI.